A single sample gave rise to the 16 T cell receptor beta chains below, sequenced in a study of technical replicates of blood from several donors. TCRdb's copy holds only in-frame clones and misses some; the assay was immunoSEQ multiplex PCR. The sample holds approximately 85,000 clones, 94% seen once. Sequenced sample: T cells isolated from PBMCs. Source of these receptors: a human donor in good health.

V and J are TRBV9 and TRBJ1-1, with 8 bases identical to TRBD1. J lost 3 bases, V lost 4 bases, and 2 bases had no gene match. This CDR3 contains 13 residues. CDR1 and CDR2 from the germline V gene are SGDLS and YYNGEE. The CDR3 region has the DNA TGTGCCAGCAGCTGGGGACAGGACACTGAAGCTTTCTTT. It is translated as CASSWGQDTEAFF.

The chain couples TRBV6-5 to TRBJ2-1; 9 nucleotides line up with TRBD2. CDR1 and CDR2 (germline): MNHEY, SVGAGI. V lost 3 bases and J lost 7; bases outside the gene matches: 7. This CDR3 is built from 15 residues. CDR3 region: CASSYSGSSGNEQFF. Here the CDR3 DNA reads TGTGCCAGCAGTTATAGCGGGAGCTCAGGGAATGAGCAGTTCTTC.

The chain carries TRBV5-1 and TRBJ2-7; D may be TRBD1 (6 bases). Trimming pared 4 bases from V and 1 base from J, leaving 15 bases between. Germline CDR1 and CDR2: SGHRS and YFSETQ. The CDR3 sequence is 15 residues long. CDR3 region: CASSHGHRESYEQYF. The CDR3 nucleotides are TGCGCCAGCAGCCACGGACACAGGGAGTCCTACGAGCAGTACTTC.

Written as DNA, the CDR3 is TGTGCCAGTAGCACCCCGGCAGGCGCGAACACTGAAGCTTTCTTT. Its protein is CASSTPAGANTEAFF. V gene TRBV19 combines with J gene TRBJ1-1; no clear D gene. The germline V gene has CDR1 LNHDA and CDR2 SQIVND (reference sequence). The CDR3 has 15 amino acids. V lost 6 bases to trimming and J lost 1 base, with 15 bases between them.

This clone appeared once. The rearrangement links TRBV7-8 to TRBJ2-1; TRBD2 might be the D (6 bases). Trimming took off 4 bases at V and 5 bases at J, with 15 bases between the two ends. The germline CDR1 and CDR2 sequences are SGHVS and FQNEAQ. The CDR3 sequence is 15 residues long. As DNA, the CDR3 is TGTGCCAGCAGCTACGGGAGTACAAACAACAATGAGCAGTTCTTC. Its translation is CASSYGSTNNNEQFF.

V and J are TRBV28 and TRBJ1-2; D not certain. Per the germline V gene, CDR1 is MDHEN and CDR2 is SYDVKM. The V and J ends lost 3 bases and 0 bases respectively, with 5 bases between them. This CDR3 has 13 residues. The CDR3 DNA sequence: TGTGCCAGCAGTTTCGGTCCTAACTATGGCTACACCTTC. Encoded protein: CASSFGPNYGYTF.

The chain carries TRBV18 and TRBJ1-4, with D possibly being TRBD1 (6 bases). This CDR3 comprises 16 residues. The V gene lost 2 bases and the J gene lost 5 bases, with 15 bases spanning the gap. The germline V gene has CDR1 KGHSH and CDR2 LQKENI. CDR3 bases: TGTGCCAGCTCACCAACCACAGGGAACTCCAATGAAAAACTGTTTTTT. This sequence encodes CASSPTTGNSNEKLFF. The variable domain in full, with the rest retrieved from reference TRBV18 and TRBJ1-4, is NAGVMQNPRHLVRRRGQEARLRCSPMKGHSHVYWYRQLPEEGLKFMVYLQKENIIDESGMPKERFSAEFPKEGPSILRIQQVVRGDSAAYFCASSPTTGNSNEKLFFGSGTQLSVL.

The gene calls are TRBV27 and TRBJ2-2; D is possibly TRBD2 (5 bases). Germline lookup yields CDR1 MNHEY and CDR2 SMNVEV (reference sequence). Trimming shortened V by 6 bases and J by 2 bases, and 19 bases separated the two germline ends. CDR3 length: 17 residues. The CDR3 region is CASSLRGVAVNTGELFF. The CDR3 coding sequence is TGTGCCAGCAGCCTCCGGGGAGTAGCTGTTAACACCGGGGAGCTGTTTTTT.

This clone appeared once. The J gene is TRBJ2-5, the V gene TRBV29-1; TRBD2 matches at 8 bases. The J call could be wrong; TRBJ2-7 is a better fit for the DNA end. Germline-derived CDR1 and CDR2 are SQVTM and ANQGSEA. The CDR3 covers 13 residues. The CDR3 loop is CSVASGSTYEQYF. CDR3 DNA: TGCAGCGTCGCTAGCGGGTCAACCTACGAGCAGTACTTC.

This chain links TRBV6-6 with TRBJ2-7; D ambiguous. Between the trimmed V and J ends, which lost 4 bases and 2 bases, there was a span of 3 bases. CDR1 and CDR2 from the germline V gene are MNHNY and SVGAGI (reference sequence). The CDR3 is 11 amino acids. The CDR3 nucleotides read TGTGCCAGCAGTTCTGCCTACGAGCAGTACTTC. This codes for CASSSAYEQYF.

The rearrangement joins TRBV19 to TRBJ2-1; 12 bases agree with TRBD2. V was clipped by 4 bases and J by 6 bases; unmatched bases: 16. The germline CDR1 and CDR2 sequences are LNHDA and SQIVND (reference sequence). The CDR3 is made up of 19 amino acids. The CDR3, as DNA: TGTGCCAGTAGTAAAACCGGTCTAGCGGGAGGGCCCGGGGGCAATGAGCAGTTCTTC. It codes for CASSKTGLAGGPGGNEQFF.

The chain couples TRBV18 to TRBJ1-1; D is perhaps TRBD1 (6 bases). Germline V gene lookup returns CDR1 KGHSH and CDR2 LQKENI. The CDR3 is 15 residues long. V shed 2 bases and J shed 4 bases, with 14 bases lying between them. The CDR3 nucleotides read TGTGCCAGCTCACCAGGGGGCACGGGGCTCACTGAAGCTTTCTTT. It translates to CASSPGGTGLTEAFF.

This chain uses TRBV4-1 with TRBJ2-7; D call uncertain. V was trimmed by 0 bases and J by 3 bases, leaving 9 bases between them. The V gene's germline CDR1 is MGHRA and CDR2 YSYEKL. The length of the CDR3 is 14 residues. The CDR3 sequence is CASSQEFPNYEQYF. The CDR3 DNA sequence: TGCGCCAGCAGCCAAGAATTTCCCAACTACGAGCAGTACTTC.

The rearrangement links TRBV7-2 to TRBJ1-1; D not resolved. Trimming stripped 2 bases from V and 11 bases from J, with 15 bases between. CDR1 SGHTA and CDR2 FQGNSA come from the germline V gene. The CDR3 runs to 13 residues. CDR3 sequence reads: CASSLSRASGAFF. DNA for the CDR3: TGTGCCAGCAGCTTAAGTAGAGCAAGCGGGGCTTTCTTT.

The V gene is TRBV15, the J gene TRBJ2-1, with 7 bases matching TRBD2. CDR1 LNHNV and CDR2 YYDKDF come from the germline V gene (reference sequence). The junction had 1 base not matched to a gene; V was cut back by 5 bases and J by 0 bases. The CDR3 is made up of 14 amino acids. The CDR3 nucleotides read TGTGCCACCAGCGGCGGGAGCTCCTACAATGAGCAGTTCTTC. Amino acid sequence: CATSGGSSYNEQFF. The full variable domain, completed using reference TRBV15 and TRBJ2-1, is DAMVIQNPRYQVTQFGKPVTLSCSQTLNHNVMYWYQQKSSQAPKLLFHYYDKDFNNEADTPDNFQSRRPNTSFCFLDIRSPGLGDTAMYLCATSGGSSYNEQFFGPGTRLTVL.

The gene calls are TRBV5-1 and TRBJ1-2; D ambiguous. From germline, CDR1 is SGHRS and CDR2 YFSETQ. The CDR3 contains 12 residues. V shed 0 bases and J shed 7 bases, with 7 bases lying between them. CDR3 loop: CASSLDSVGYTF. In nucleotides, the CDR3 is TGCGCCAGCAGCTTGGATAGTGTTGGCTACACCTTC.